One TCR beta chain is described in this entry. This clone has just one count. The target of this receptor is not known. Base qualities are not recorded, but no much larger clone differs from it by a single base. Reading the label with the study, this specimen's treatment or condition is: 15 to 20 received Ad26.COV2.S at low or high dose, single or two shots; five or six received placebo; per-sample allocation not given. For vaccine and placebo recipients, repertoires were sequenced using samples collected on day 63 after the first injection. Between 29 July and 7 August 2020, Cohort 1b enrolled 25 adults aged 18-55 years at one site in Boston, USA. As a vaccine, Ad26.COV2.S was a replication-incompetent adenovirus type 26 vector that expressed a prefusion-stabilized SARS-CoV-2 spike protein derived from the original Wuhan strain. The sample is drawn from a study of Ad26.COV2.S vaccination and SARS-CoV-2 variants (dated by TCRdb to the early 2020s). About the investigation overall: Vaccine-arm donors were drawn from COV1001, a multicentre, randomized, double-blind, placebo-controlled phase I-IIa trial of Ad26.COV2.S in healthy adults. Investigators did not know the trial group allocation while performing experiments and assessing outcomes. A total of around 32 samples were included in the TCR-sequenced set, comprising roughly 19 Ad26.COV2.S vaccine recipients, 5 placebo recipients and 8 SARS-CoV-2 convalescent individuals. Trial participants were randomized into five groups of five, in which low-dose or high-dose Ad26.COV2.S was given once or twice, or placebo was given on both occasions. Dosing of Ad26.COV2.S was intramuscular, at either 5x10^10 or 1x10^11 viral particles, delivered as one shot or as two shots spaced 56 days apart. TCRbeta repertoire sequencing served as the tool for gauging how specific and how broad the SARS-CoV-2-reactive T cell receptors were following Ad26.COV2.S vaccination.

Inclusive of the bounding cysteine and phenylalanine, the CDR3 is 16 residues long. Just CDR3 DNA is preserved here, 48 bases in frame from base 1. CDR1 and CDR2 (KGHDR, SFDVKD) derive from the germline V gene. V sheds 3 bases and J sheds 1 base, leaving 11 bases between their ends. The immunoSEQ Assay was used to sequence TCRbeta CDR3 regions. After extraction, genomic DNA underwent amplification by bias-controlled multiplex PCR, followed by high-throughput sequencing. The source study handled its data this way. To quantify the absolute abundance of every unique TCRbeta CDR3 region, sequences were collapsed and filtered. T cell fraction was estimated by normalization of TCRbeta template counts to usable DNA, with usable DNA being measured through amplification of reference genes present in all nucleated cells. Repertoire TCRs were annotated as SARS-CoV-2-specific by exact matching of V gene, CDR3 amino acid sequence and J gene to a known reactive TCR set. The reference SARS-CoV-2 TCR set was obtained from MIRA and was filtered for enrichment in COVID-19-positive ImmuneCODE repertoires, whereby public or cross-reactive TCRs were removed. Based on the MIRA antigens, annotated TCRs were further analysed at the level of specific ORF or position within ORF. Depth was the summed frequency of annotated unique rearrangements, while breadth was defined as annotated unique rearrangements over total unique productive rearrangements. Two-sided Wilcoxon rank-sum tests were used to compare TCR breadth between groups. Not all clones reach the TCRdb copy of this immuneACCESS table, which keeps in-frame sequences only. Checked studies attribute under half of the gap to unresolved V genes and leave the rest unexplained. The V and J calls and clone size are taken from that table; D and trimming were inferred from the DNA. For this sample the table gives around 250,000 clones, of which approximately 87% were detected only once. Under 4% of the sample rests with the top ten.

The paper as a whole reports these results and caveats: Ad26.COV2.S recipients had higher spike-specific TCR breadth than placebo recipients (P = 0.0014). According to the authors, total T cell responses may have been underestimated by the TCR breadth and depth analyses. Comparable non-spike TCR breadth was observed between vaccine and placebo recipients, consistent with only spike being contained in the vaccine. The study was not powered for comparison of responses between vaccine doses or regimens. After vaccination, spike-specific CD8+ and CD4+ T cell responses were reported to show substantial breadth.

Sequenced material: peripheral blood, taken in a trial of Ad26.COV2.S vaccine versus placebo. This TCR came from a person aged 18-60 years who received the Ad26.COV2.S COVID-19 vaccine or a placebo. This sequence uses TRBV24-1 and TRBJ2-2; no confident D gene assignment can be made. In nucleotide form, the sequence is TGTGCCACCAGTGATCTCGTCGGAAGGAACACCGGGGAGCTGTTTTTT. It translates as CATSDLVGRNTGELFF.